This entry concerns a single T cell receptor beta chain. No antigen is known for it. No per-base quality is available; no much larger clone lies one base away. Whole blood was collected in K2EDTA tubes by collaborating institutions according to the institutions' own protocols. For TCRbeta analysis, collaborators shipped samples in one of three forms: frozen whole blood, isolated PBMCs, or DNA extracted from either of those sample types. The sample comes from a study of blood T cell repertoires in COVID-19 (dated by TCRdb to about 2020). General notes on the study: Collaborator samples came from the United States, Italy and Spain and covered acute and convalescent phases of COVID-19. The material from the prospective study consisted of cDNA or gDNA derived from T cells, B-cell-depleted T cells, or PBMCs. Deeply sampled blood TCRbeta repertoires from subjects exposed to, actively infected with, or recovered from COVID-19 were included in the dataset. The repertoires were released in a freely available public database intended as a resource for research on the immune response to SARS-CoV-2. The samples were drawn from two sources: the first 160 participants of the ongoing ImmuneRACE study, and 1,254 subjects contributed by 6 global collaborators. Sample metadata almost always included a de-identified subject ID, COVID-19 status, age in years and sex. Where available, HLA class I and class II types were taken from metadata supplied by the sample provider and were not determined by assay-based typing. Points the paper makes about the study in general: How much clinical and demographic metadata was included differed by source and by participant, and the metadata was provided uncurated.

Compared with germline, V lacks 5 bases and J lacks 4 bases; bases without a gene match: 7. Based on the germline V gene, the CDR1 and CDR2 sequences are SGHDN and FVKESK. The CDR3 measures 15 amino acids from cysteine to phenylalanine. CDR3 DNA is the only sequence kept; it has 45 bases, read in frame from the first base. The immunoSEQ Assay, a bias-controlled multiplex PCR, was used to amplify TCRbeta CDR3 regions from genomic DNA. In the authors' own workflow: Nucleated cell counts per sample were estimated from amplification of reference gene primers within the assay. Sequence reads were collapsed and filtered to measure the absolute abundance of every unique TCRbeta CDR3 rearrangement. For each sample, productive Simpson clonality was calculated as the square root of Simpson's diversity index across productive rearrangements. Here the immuneACCESS table is served through TCRdb, limited to in-frame sequences with V and J called. Missing clones are a known gap in these copies; in checked studies unresolved V genes cover under half, and the rest lacks a known reason. The DNA was the basis for D and trimming; V, J and clone size are from that table. The sample table records hundreds of thousands of clones; roughly 80% of these occur just once. Of the sample, 10% is held by the ten largest clones.

The receptor comes from a woman of 80 years or more with acute or convalescent COVID-19. Material: peripheral blood. The rearrangement combines TRBV14 with TRBJ2-2; TRBD1 aligns with 7 central bases. The DNA sequence is as follows: TGTGCCAGCAGCTACGACAGGGTGGCCACCGGGGAGCTGTTTTTT. Its protein is CASSYDRVATGELFF.